Listed below are T cell receptor beta chains from one sample, sequenced in a study of CDR3 diversity in severe acne. A single record per CDR3 protein comes from TCRdb applying MiXCR to the PCR reads. The sample includes about 85,000 distinct CDR3 sequences, about 52% of them seen just once. Specimen: blood. The receptors here all came from a male donor in good health, serving as a control. Both conserved end residues are part of each CDR3.

v_gene	j_gene	CDR3aa
TRBV6-1	TRBJ2-4	CASGAGQDIQYF
TRBV19	TRBJ1-5	CASSMKGKFGNQPQHF
TRBV20-1	TRBJ2-7	CSAASSPSYEQYF
TRBV12-3/TRBV12-4	TRBJ2-7	CASSQPLTPSGRPTHGQYF
TRBV5-1	TRBJ1-2	CASSWSRDGQDYGYTF
TRBV7-7	TRBJ2-7	CASSVETSSGEQYF
TRBV7-9	TRBJ2-1	CASSPPQGARGDYNEQFF
TRBV7-3	TRBJ2-1	CASSLTSASYNEQFF
TRBV20-1	TRBJ2-7	CSASWEGKYEQYF
TRBV14	TRBJ2-1	CASSHEVGLQGTADEQFF
TRBV20-1	TRBJ2-5	CSAPQDPGQRETQYF
TRBV27	TRBJ2-3	CASSFRRRTGTSSGDTQYF
TRBV11-2	TRBJ2-3	CASSPAVTQYF
TRBV7-9	TRBJ1-5	CASSLDGGLYNQPQHF
TRBV5-1	TRBJ1-2	CASSFRDRPGYTF
TRBV6-6	TRBJ2-5	CASKNGGWLAQQETQYF
TRBV29-1	TRBJ1-1	CSDGTSNTEAFF
TRBV13	.	CASSLGLGTEQETQYF
TRBV2	TRBJ1-3	CASRGGNTIYF
TRBV7-9	TRBJ2-7	CASSRDRGAYEQYF
TRBV6-5	TRBJ1-3	CASSYSRGFSGNTIYF
TRBV7-3	TRBJ2-7	CASSSGQGFGGEQYF
TRBV7-7	TRBJ2-5	CASSLIGTQETQYF
TRBV6-1	TRBJ2-1	CASGRWTYNEQFF
TRBV29-1	TRBJ2-3	CSVRVGDTQYF